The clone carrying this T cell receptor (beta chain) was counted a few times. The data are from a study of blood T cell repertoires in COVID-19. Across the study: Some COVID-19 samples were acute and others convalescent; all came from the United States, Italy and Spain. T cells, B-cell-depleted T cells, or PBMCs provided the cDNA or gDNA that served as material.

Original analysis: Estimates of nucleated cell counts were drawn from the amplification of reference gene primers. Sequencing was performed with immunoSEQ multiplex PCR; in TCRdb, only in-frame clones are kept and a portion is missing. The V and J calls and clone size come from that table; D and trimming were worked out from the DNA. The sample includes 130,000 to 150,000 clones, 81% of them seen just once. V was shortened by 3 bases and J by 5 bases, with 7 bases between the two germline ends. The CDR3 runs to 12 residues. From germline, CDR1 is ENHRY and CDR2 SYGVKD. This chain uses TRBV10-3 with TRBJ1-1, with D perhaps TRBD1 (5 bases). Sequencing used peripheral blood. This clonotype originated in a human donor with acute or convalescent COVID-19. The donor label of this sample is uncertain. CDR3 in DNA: TGTGCCATCAGTGACCCAGGGACTGAAGCTTTCTTT. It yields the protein CAISDPGTEAFF.